These 32 T cell receptor beta chains came from one sample sequenced in a study of T-cell memory formation after mild COVID-19 (dated by TCRdb to the early 2020s). Library generation was performed with 5' RACE. Sequenced using an Illumina NovaSeq 6000. Using fastp trimming at Q25 and MiXCR clonotype assembly, TCRdb reanalyzed the public sequencing data and kept in-frame beta chains. Each record represents a unique CDR3 protein, reported with the most common genes and DNA among its rows. Recorded for this sample are roughly 610,000 distinct CDR3 sequences; roughly 17% of them occurred a single time. Of the sample, approximately 8.1% falls within the top ten clones. The sample consisted of PBMCs or a T cell subset sorted from them (not recorded which). All receptors derive from an adult woman who had mild COVID-19 (a few samples of this study predate the infection). The sample titles of this study are shuffled in the database, so cell type and time point are left out; the donor was told from shared clones.

The rearrangement uses TRBV7-3 and TRBJ2-5; perhaps TRBD2 as D (6 bases). The CDR3 has 16 amino acids. With 6 bases removed from V and 4 bases from J, the gap between germline ends came to 21 bases. The V gene's germline CDR1 is SGHTA and CDR2 FQGTGA. DNA for the CDR3: TGTGCCAGCAGTCTAGGCCAGCCGGGGGAGAGAGAGACCCAGTACTTC. This translates into CASSLGQPGERETQYF.

V gene TRBV20-1 combines with J gene TRBJ2-2, with D maybe TRBD2 (6 bases). Germline V gene lookup returns CDR1 DFQATT and CDR2 SNEGSKA (reference sequence). With 1 base removed from V and 3 bases from J, the gap between germline ends came to 6 bases. This CDR3 contains 13 residues. The CDR3 loop is CSARGDYTGELFF. In nucleotides, the CDR3 is TGCAGTGCTAGAGGGGACTACACCGGGGAGCTGTTTTTT.

The chain uses TRBV4-2 and TRBJ2-1; 7 positions match TRBD2. This CDR3 is built from 16 residues. V gave up 4 bases and J gave up 3 bases; unmatched junction bases: 9. The germline V gene encodes CDR1 LGHNA and CDR2 YNFKEQ. The CDR3 region has the DNA TGTGCCAGCAGCCCAACCGGGACTACCATCTACAATGAGCAGTTCTTC. Translation gives CASSPTGTTIYNEQFF.

In DNA form, the CDR3 reads TGTGCCAGCAGCTTAGGGGGTGCGGGATCCTACAATGAGCAGTTCTTC. Translating it yields CASSLGGAGSYNEQFF. The J gene is TRBJ2-1, the V gene TRBV11-2; TRBD2 might be the D (6 bases). The CDR3 extends over 16 amino acids. Germline lookup yields CDR1 SGHAT and CDR2 FQNNGV. Trimming took off 1 base at V and 1 base at J, with 11 bases between the two ends.

In its sample, this clonotype was seen a few times. The junction departs from the called germline gene at one end, perhaps through a read error. The chain has TRBV7-2 and TRBJ1-2; perhaps TRBD1 as D (5 bases). CDR1 is SGHTA and CDR2 is FQGNSA in the germline V gene. The CDR3 has 15 residues. In nucleotides, the CDR3 is TGTGCCAACAGCTGGTCATTTGGAGGGGCCCTTGGCTACACCTTC. Translating gives CANSWSFGGALGYTF.

The sample holds a few counts of this clonotype. This chain links TRBV12-3 or TRBV12-4 with TRBJ2-1; 7 bases are a match to TRBD1. Trimming removed 6 bases from V and 4 bases from J; junction bases left unmatched: 9. The CDR3 spans 15 residues. Here the CDR3 reads CASSPTGARYNEQFF. The CDR3 region has the DNA TGTGCCAGCAGCCCCACAGGGGCGAGGTACAATGAGCAGTTCTTC.

This clonotype was seen ten or more times. The chain employs TRBV7-3 and TRBJ2-3, with TRBD1 identical over 7 bases. V lost 5 bases to trimming and J lost 2 bases; unmatched junction nucleotides: 4. Germline CDR1 SGHTA, CDR2 FQGTGA. This CDR3 has 14 amino acids. CDR3 in amino acids: CASSRDRYTDTQYF. DNA of the CDR3: TGTGCCAGCAGCCGGGACAGATACACAGATACGCAGTATTTT. The whole variable domain, filled in from reference TRBV7-3 and TRBJ2-3, reads GAGVSQTPSNKVTEKGKYVELRCDPISGHTALYWYRQSLGQGPEFLIYFQGTGAADDSGLPNDRFFAVRPEGSVSTLKIQRTERGDSAVYLCASSRDRYTDTQYFGPGTRLTVL.

The J gene is TRBJ1-1, the V gene TRBV5-1; TRBD1 is a possible D gene (5 bases). The ends were cut back, 0 bases at V and 4 bases at J, with 16 bases in the middle. This CDR3 comprises 16 residues. The germline CDR1 and CDR2 sequences are SGHRS and YFSETQ. In nucleotides, the CDR3 is TGCGCCAGCAGCTTGGGGGGCGGCAGGCGGGGCACTGAAGCTTTCTTT. This sequence encodes CASSLGGGRRGTEAFF.

V is TRBV9 and J is TRBJ1-4; D is unclear. This CDR3 spans 18 amino acids. Trimming took off 0 bases at V and 4 bases at J, with 19 bases between the two ends. Germline V CDR1 and CDR2: SGDLS, YYNGEE. CDR3 loop: CASSVGYLVGRSNEKLFF. The CDR3, as DNA: TGTGCCAGCAGCGTAGGTTATCTAGTCGGACGGAGTAATGAAAAACTGTTTTTT.

This clonotype has more than one count but fewer than ten. This chain connects TRBV29-1 to TRBJ2-1, with a tentative D call TRBD2 (5 bases). This CDR3 region has 11 residues. The germline CDR1 and CDR2 sequences are SQVTM and ANQGSEA. Trimming removed 7 bases from V and 9 bases from J, with 13 bases in between. CDR3 sequence reads: CSAGKAGEQFF. The CDR3 DNA follows: TGCAGCGCGGGTAAGGCGGGTGAGCAGTTCTTC.

This clonotype was observed a handful of times. The V call is TRBV27, the J call TRBJ2-3, with D perhaps TRBD2 (6 bases). V lost 2 bases and J lost 7, with 16 bases in between. In germline, CDR1 is MNHEY, CDR2 SMNVEV (reference sequence). The CDR3 loop spans 15 amino acids. In DNA, the CDR3 is TGTGCCAGCAGTTTACTGGCGGGGCCCTTGAATACGCAGTATTTT. It specifies CASSLLAGPLNTQYF.

This clonotype was seen a handful of times. The J gene is TRBJ1-5, the V gene TRBV7-6, with 12 positions matching TRBD1. Germline trimming cut 5 bases from V and 6 bases from J; bases unmatched to any gene: 11. The germline V gene has CDR1 SGHVS and CDR2 FNYEAQ. This CDR3 spans 17 amino acids. In DNA, the CDR3 is TGTGCCAGCAGCCCCATCAGCGGGACAGGGGGCATTCAGCCCCAGCATTTT. It encodes CASSPISGTGGIQPQHF. Complete variable domain (other parts from reference TRBV7-6 and TRBJ1-5): GAGVSQSPRYKVTKRGQDVALRCDPISGHVSLYWYRQALGQGPEFLTYFNYEAQQDKSGLPNDRFSAERPEGSISTLTIQRTEQRDSAMYRCASSPISGTGGIQPQHFGDGTRLSIL.

V is TRBV10-2 and J is TRBJ1-5; the D is unclear. CDR1 and CDR2 (germline): WSHSY, SAAADI. The germline V and J ends were trimmed by 0 bases and 5 bases, with 8 bases remaining between them. The CDR3 loop spans 14 amino acids. This CDR3 is CASSESNIYQPQHF. CDR3 bases: TGCGCCAGCAGTGAGTCCAACATTTATCAGCCCCAGCATTTT.

This clonotype was detected only a few times. The CDR3 coding sequence is TGCAGTGCTAGAGAAGTAGGGGGTGCAGATACGCAGTATTTT. Translated: CSAREVGGADTQYF. The rearrangement uses TRBV20-1 and TRBJ2-3, with a possible D match to TRBD1 (6 bases). The CDR3 is made up of 14 amino acids. Germline V CDR1 and CDR2: DFQATT, SNEGSKA (reference sequence). The V gene lost 0 bases and the J gene lost 4 bases, with 11 bases spanning the gap.

The gene calls are TRBV12-3 or TRBV12-4 and TRBJ2-7, with TRBD1 identical over 7 bases. With 3 bases clipped from V and 3 bases from J, the junction kept 5 bases outside the gene matches. The CDR3 loop spans 14 amino acids. Here the CDR3 reads CASSFRDSNYEQYF. CDR3 nucleotides: TGTGCCAGCAGTTTCCGGGACAGTAACTACGAGCAGTACTTC.

The chain combines TRBV7-6 with TRBJ2-3; the match to TRBD1 covers 9 bases. This CDR3 has 17 residues. The V gene end was trimmed by 5 bases and the J gene end by 0 bases; junction bases not matched to a gene: 9. Per germline, CDR1 SGHVS and CDR2 FNYEAQ. The CDR3 coding sequence is TGTGCCAGCAGCCCAACGCGGACAGGGGCCAGCACAGATACGCAGTATTTT. Its translation: CASSPTRTGASTDTQYF.

This clonotype occurred a few times. This chain connects TRBV9 to TRBJ1-5; D is possibly TRBD1 (5 bases). This CDR3 is 15 amino acids long. V was clipped by 0 bases and J by 3 bases, with 10 bases between them. CDR1 SGDLS and CDR2 YYNGEE come from the germline V gene. CDR3 residues: CASSVAGKINQPQHF. The CDR3 DNA reads as TGTGCCAGCAGCGTAGCAGGGAAAATCAATCAGCCCCAGCATTTT.

The chain couples TRBV5-1 to TRBJ2-7; D uncertain. V was pared by 2 bases and J by 6 bases, with 12 bases between. The CDR3 is made up of 13 amino acids. Germline V gene data show CDR1 as SGHRS and CDR2 as YFSETQ. Here the CDR3 reads CASSLVDIGEQYF. The CDR3 region has the DNA TGCGCCAGCAGCTTAGTAGACATCGGCGAGCAGTACTTC.

The chain recombines TRBV5-6 with TRBJ1-2; maybe TRBD1 (6 bases). CDR1 and CDR2 from the germline V gene are SGHDT and YYEEEE. With 0 bases removed from V and 6 bases from J, the gap between germline ends came to 15 bases. The CDR3 loop spans 15 amino acids. CDR3 coding DNA: TGTGCCAGCAGCTTGGGGCTGGGGGCGAAGGATGGCTACACCTTC. Amino acid sequence: CASSLGLGAKDGYTF.

V usage is TRBV2 and J usage is TRBJ2-1; D perhaps matches TRBD2 (6 bases). This CDR3 has 19 amino acids. V lost 4 bases to trimming and J lost 0 bases, with 22 bases between them. The germline CDR1 and CDR2 sequences are SNHLY and FYNNEI. CDR3 residues: CASSVRGISRLGSYNEQFF. In DNA, the CDR3 is TGTGCCAGCAGTGTGCGGGGTATCTCTAGGCTAGGCTCCTACAATGAGCAGTTCTTC.

This clonotype was counted only a few times. V is TRBV6-5 and J is TRBJ1-6; 12 nucleotides agree with TRBD1. Germline CDR1 is MNHEY and CDR2 is SVGAGI. The CDR3 is 16 residues long. Germline trimming cut 6 bases from V and 10 bases from J; bases unmatched to any gene: 10. CDR3 amino acids: CASRNRSGQGASPLHF. The CDR3 bases are TGTGCCAGCAGAAATCGTTCGGGACAGGGGGCCTCACCCCTCCACTTT.

This clonotype was counted between two and nine times. This chain joins TRBV23-1 and TRBJ2-2; the D is unclear. TRBV23-1 is treated as an ORF (open reading frame) with a function not yet certain. Trimming took 7 bases from V and 2 from J, leaving 17 bases between them. The CDR3 totals 16 residues. The CDR3 loop reads CASNSTLQDNTGELFF. The CDR3 DNA is TGCGCCAGCAATTCAACGCTTCAGGATAACACCGGGGAGCTGTTTTTT.

This clonotype showed up just a few times. The gene calls are TRBV20-1 and TRBJ2-2, with D perhaps assigned TRBD1 or TRBD2 (5 bases each). V was pared by 3 bases and J by 4 bases, with 15 bases between. This CDR3 is 15 amino acids long. Germline assignment: CDR1 DFQATT and CDR2 SNEGSKA (reference sequence). The CDR3 coding sequence is TGCAGTGCTAGGTTCGAGGGGAAGGCCACCGGGGAGCTGTTTTTT. Protein product: CSARFEGKATGELFF.

This clonotype was picked up one time. The chain couples TRBV30 to TRBJ1-3; D is ambiguous. This CDR3 contains 13 residues. Per the germline V gene, CDR1 is GTSNPN and CDR2 is SVGIG (reference sequence). V lost 0 bases and J lost 4, with 7 bases in between. The CDR3 protein is CAWSVSRGNTIYF. In DNA, the CDR3 is TGTGCCTGGAGTGTATCTCGCGGAAACACCATATATTTT.

The chain is built from TRBV29-1 and TRBJ2-3, with 8 bases that match TRBD2. Germline CDR1 is SQVTM and CDR2 is ANQGSEA. The CDR3 is made up of 15 amino acids. J was trimmed by 0 bases and V by 6 bases; bases with no gene match: 8. The CDR3 reads CSVQGTRASTDTQYF. DNA of the CDR3: TGCAGCGTCCAAGGGACTAGAGCTAGCACAGATACGCAGTATTTT.

This clonotype was found a few times. For the CDR3, the DNA is TGTGCCAGCAGCTTAACGCAGATCTACAATGAGCAGTTCTTC. Translated: CASSLTQIYNEQFF. This chain joins TRBV7-2 and TRBJ2-1; no clear D gene. V lost 2 bases and J lost 3, with 8 bases in between. This CDR3 is 14 amino acids long. Germline V lookup: CDR1 SGHTA, CDR2 FQGNSA.

The chain is built from TRBV7-2 and TRBJ2-7; D perhaps matches TRBD1 (5 bases). This CDR3 contains 15 residues. Trimming shortened V by 6 bases and J by 0 bases, and 15 bases separated the two germline ends. Germline-derived CDR1 and CDR2 are SGHTA and FQGNSA. The CDR3, as DNA: TGTGCCAGCAGGTTCCAAAGACAGAGCTCCTACGAGCAGTACTTC. Its protein product is CASRFQRQSSYEQYF.

A few counts support this clonotype. The genes are TRBV7-2 and TRBJ2-3; D is unresolved. Germline CDR1 SGHTA, CDR2 FQGNSA. The V end was cut by 1 base, the J end by 5 bases, with 10 bases between. The CDR3 sequence is 14 residues long. DNA of the CDR3: TGTGCCAGCAGCTTAGGGCAGTTTGGAGATACGCAGTATTTT. This encodes CASSLGQFGDTQYF.

This clonotype turned up a few times. The CDR3 DNA reads TGTGCCAGCAGCCCGGACACCATGAACACTGAAGCTTTCTTT. Encoded protein: CASSPDTMNTEAFF. The J gene is TRBJ1-1, the V gene TRBV4-2; possibly TRBD1 for D (5 bases). CDR3 size: 14 residues. Germline CDR1 LGHNA, CDR2 YNFKEQ. V gave up 4 bases and J gave up 0 bases, with 9 bases separating them.

The chain links TRBV21-1 to TRBJ1-5. TRBV21-1 has pseudogene status. The CDR3 contains 17 residues. The CDR3 spells CASSNRDPPDSNQPQHF. CDR3 DNA sequence: TGTGCCAGCAGCAACAGGGACCCTCCTGATAGCAATCAGCCCCAGCATTTT.

This clonotype was counted between two and nine times. The chain combines TRBV7-8 with TRBJ2-3, with D tentatively TRBD2 (7 bases). The V end lost 5 bases, the J end lost 2 bases, and 14 bases lay between the germline ends. In germline, CDR1 is SGHVS, CDR2 FQNEAQ. The CDR3 sequence is 15 residues long. The CDR3 sequence is CASSIMGGATDTQYF. DNA of the CDR3: TGTGCCAGCAGCATCATGGGGGGGGCCACAGATACGCAGTATTTT.

This clonotype has a handful of counts. The chain carries TRBV29-1 and TRBJ2-6; a weak D match, TRBD2 (6 bases). This CDR3 has 15 amino acids. The germline V and J ends were trimmed by 5 bases and 0 bases, with 11 bases remaining between them. CDR1 is SQVTM and CDR2 is ANQGSEA in the germline V gene. This chain's CDR3 is CSVLGLRSGANVLTF. In nucleotides, the CDR3 is TGCAGCGTTCTGGGACTGCGCTCTGGGGCCAACGTCCTGACTTTC.